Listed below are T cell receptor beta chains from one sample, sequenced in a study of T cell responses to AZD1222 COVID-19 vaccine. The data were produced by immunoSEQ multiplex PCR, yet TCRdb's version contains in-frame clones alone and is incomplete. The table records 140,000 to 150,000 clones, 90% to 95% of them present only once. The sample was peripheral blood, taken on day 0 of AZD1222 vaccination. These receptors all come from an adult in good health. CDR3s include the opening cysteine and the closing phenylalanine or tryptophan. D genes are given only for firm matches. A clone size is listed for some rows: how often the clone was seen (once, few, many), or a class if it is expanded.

CDR3 DNA: TGTGCTAGTGGTCGGGACAGGGACCAGCCCCAGCATTTT; CDR3 protein: CASGRDRDQPQHF; clone size: .; J gene: TRBJ1-5; V gene: TRBV12-5; D gene: TRBD1
CDR3 DNA: TGTGCCAGCAGCGTAGGTTCACTAGCGGAGGGGAATACGCAGTATTTT; CDR3 protein: CASSVGSLAEGNTQYF; clone size: .; J gene: TRBJ2-3; V gene: TRBV9; D gene: TRBD2
CDR3 DNA: TGTGCCTGGAGTATCAAAATGGGTTTCTCGGCCTACGAGCAGTACTTC; CDR3 protein: CAWSIKMGFSAYEQYF; clone size: .; J gene: TRBJ2-7; V gene: TRBV30; D gene: .
CDR3 DNA: TGTGCCAGCACCTACGAGGGAAGAGGGCTGTTTTTT; CDR3 protein: CASTYEGRGLFF; clone size: .; J gene: TRBJ2-2; V gene: TRBV2; D gene: .
CDR3 DNA: TGTGCCAGCAGTTACAGGAGTCAGGGATCAGATACGCAGTATTTT; CDR3 protein: CASSYRSQGSDTQYF; clone size: .; J gene: TRBJ2-3; V gene: TRBV5-8; D gene: .
CDR3 DNA: TGTGCCAGCAGTCCCAGACAGGGTGGCACCGGGGAGCTGTTTTTT; CDR3 protein: CASSPRQGGTGELFF; clone size: .; J gene: TRBJ2-2; V gene: TRBV6-1; D gene: TRBD1
CDR3 DNA: TGTGCCAGCAGCGCCGGACTAGCGGGAAATGAGCAGTACTTC; CDR3 protein: CASSAGLAGNEQYF; clone size: .; J gene: TRBJ2-7; V gene: TRBV11-3; D gene: TRBD2
CDR3 DNA: TGTGCCAGCAGCTTTTTTTTAGGGGAGGGTATCGGGGAGCTGTTTTTT; CDR3 protein: CASSFFLGEGIGELFF; clone size: .; J gene: TRBJ2-2; V gene: TRBV5-4; D gene: TRBD2
CDR3 DNA: TGCAGTGCCCAGGATTCTGGGCAGTTCTTC; CDR3 protein: CSAQDSGQFF; clone size: .; J gene: TRBJ2-1; V gene: TRBV20-1; D gene: .
CDR3 DNA: TGTGCCAGCAGCCAAGAGACTAGCAGTCTTTACAATGAGCAGTTCTTC; CDR3 protein: CASSQETSSLYNEQFF; clone size: .; J gene: TRBJ2-1; V gene: TRBV3-1/TRBV3-2; D gene: TRBD2
CDR3 DNA: TGCGCCAGCGGGACAGAGATGAACACTGAAGCTTTCTTT; CDR3 protein: CASGTEMNTEAFF; clone size: .; J gene: TRBJ1-1; V gene: TRBV5-1; D gene: TRBD1
CDR3 DNA: TGTGCCAGCAGCTTCCCCGGGACAGGGATCAGTGAGCAGTTCTTC; CDR3 protein: CASSFPGTGISEQFF; clone size: .; J gene: TRBJ2-1; V gene: TRBV7-9; D gene: TRBD1
CDR3 DNA: TGCGCCAGCAGCCCAGACCGGGGAATTGGCAAAAACATTCAGTACTTC; CDR3 protein: CASSPDRGIGKNIQYF; clone size: .; J gene: TRBJ2-4; V gene: TRBV4-1; D gene: .
CDR3 DNA: TGTGCCAGCAGTAGTCTTTACAAGGCGACTAATGAAAAACTGTTTTTT; CDR3 protein: CASSSLYKATNEKLFF; clone size: .; J gene: TRBJ1-4; V gene: TRBV6-6; D gene: .
CDR3 DNA: TGCGCCAGCAGCCCAGGACAGGGGGAAGCTGGCTACACCTTC; CDR3 protein: CASSPGQGEAGYTF; clone size: .; J gene: TRBJ1-2; V gene: TRBV5-1; D gene: TRBD1
CDR3 DNA: TGTGCCAGCAGCGTAGGAGGGGCTTCCAAAAACATTCAGTACTTC; CDR3 protein: CASSVGGASKNIQYF; clone size: .; J gene: TRBJ2-4; V gene: TRBV9; D gene: .
CDR3 DNA: TGTGCCAGCAGCAGGGCCGGGACAGGGTTCACAGATACGCAGTATTTT; CDR3 protein: CASSRAGTGFTDTQYF; clone size: .; J gene: TRBJ2-3; V gene: TRBV5-5; D gene: TRBD1
CDR3 DNA: TGTGCCAGTTACGGGGGCGACACCGGGGAGCTGTTTTTT; CDR3 protein: CASYGGDTGELFF; clone size: .; J gene: TRBJ2-2; V gene: TRBV19; D gene: .
CDR3 DNA: TGTGCCAGCAGTCACCCCACTCTAGCGGAGAGACCCTACGAGCAGTACTTC; CDR3 protein: CASSHPTLAERPYEQYF; clone size: .; J gene: TRBJ2-7; V gene: TRBV27; D gene: TRBD2
CDR3 DNA: TGTGCCAGCAGCTTGACGGGTGTTCACCTCGGGGAGCTGTTTTTT; CDR3 protein: CASSLTGVHLGELFF; clone size: .; J gene: TRBJ2-2; V gene: TRBV5-6; D gene: .
CDR3 DNA: TGTGCCAGCAGCGAAGGACAGGGCCCCTGGTATGGCTACACCTTC; CDR3 protein: CASSEGQGPWYGYTF; clone size: .; J gene: TRBJ1-2; V gene: TRBV7-9; D gene: TRBD1
CDR3 DNA: TGTGCCAGCAGCGTGGGAGGCAGGGGGTCGGATGGCTACACCTTC; CDR3 protein: CASSVGGRGSDGYTF; clone size: .; J gene: TRBJ1-2; V gene: TRBV9; D gene: TRBD1
CDR3 DNA: TGTGCCAGCAGGGCCGCGGGGATAATGGGGGATACGCAGTATTTT; CDR3 protein: CASRAAGIMGDTQYF; clone size: .; J gene: TRBJ2-3; V gene: TRBV5-4; D gene: .
CDR3 DNA: TGTGCCAGCAGTTGGTTCAGGGATTACGAGCAGTACTTC; CDR3 protein: CASSWFRDYEQYF; clone size: .; J gene: TRBJ2-7; V gene: TRBV6-2/TRBV6-3; D gene: .
CDR3 DNA: TGTGCCAGTAAAGGGGGAGCAGGACCCTGGGAAAAACTGTTTTTT; CDR3 protein: CASKGGAGPWEKLFF; clone size: .; J gene: TRBJ1-4; V gene: TRBV19; D gene: .
CDR3 DNA: TGTGCCAGCAGCTTACCTGTAGGTGGTGTCTACGAGCAGTACTTC; CDR3 protein: CASSLPVGGVYEQYF; clone size: .; J gene: TRBJ2-7; V gene: TRBV11-3; D gene: .
CDR3 DNA: TGTGCCAGTAGTTACCAGGGAAGATCCCTCTCCTACGAGCAGTACTTC; CDR3 protein: CASSYQGRSLSYEQYF; clone size: .; J gene: TRBJ2-7; V gene: TRBV19; D gene: .
CDR3 DNA: TGTGCCAGCAGCGTAGCTGGGGGGCAAACTGAAGCTTTCTTT; CDR3 protein: CASSVAGGQTEAFF; clone size: .; J gene: TRBJ1-1; V gene: TRBV9; D gene: .
CDR3 DNA: TGTGCCAGCAGCGCCTCGACAGGGTTGGGAGAGACCCAGTACTTC; CDR3 protein: CASSASTGLGETQYF; clone size: once; J gene: TRBJ2-5; V gene: TRBV7-3; D gene: TRBD1
CDR3 DNA: TGTGCCAGCAGTGGTGTATTCGGGCAGTTCTTC; CDR3 protein: CASSGVFGQFF; clone size: .; J gene: TRBJ2-1; V gene: TRBV27; D gene: .
CDR3 DNA: TGTGCCAGCAGTTCATCTAGCGGGGGGCCTGCCCAGCAGTACTTC; CDR3 protein: CASSSSSGGPAQQYF; clone size: once; J gene: TRBJ2-7; V gene: TRBV6-2/TRBV6-3; D gene: TRBD2
CDR3 DNA: TGTGCCAGCAGTTTATCGACCCAGAACACCGGGGAGCTGTTTTTT; CDR3 protein: CASSLSTQNTGELFF; clone size: once; J gene: TRBJ2-2; V gene: TRBV27; D gene: .
CDR3 DNA: TGTGCCAGCAGCCCTAGGGGTTTCGGCGAGCAGTACTTC; CDR3 protein: CASSPRGFGEQYF; clone size: .; J gene: TRBJ2-7; V gene: TRBV7-7; D gene: .
CDR3 DNA: TGTGCCAGCTCACGGAAGCGGACTAGCTCCTACAATGAGCAGTTCTTC; CDR3 protein: CASSRKRTSSYNEQFF; clone size: .; J gene: TRBJ2-1; V gene: TRBV18; D gene: TRBD2
CDR3 DNA: TGTGCCAGCAGCCTCGGACAGAAGAATCAGCCCCAGCATTTT; CDR3 protein: CASSLGQKNQPQHF; clone size: .; J gene: TRBJ1-5; V gene: TRBV7-2; D gene: .
CDR3 DNA: TGTGCCAGCAGTTCGTTACTGAGCACGTACTTC; CDR3 protein: CASSSLLSTYF; clone size: .; J gene: TRBJ2-7; V gene: TRBV27; D gene: .
CDR3 DNA: TGTGCCAGCAGCCCGGACAGGGCGGGGGCTTTCTTT; CDR3 protein: CASSPDRAGAFF; clone size: .; J gene: TRBJ1-1; V gene: TRBV5-6; D gene: TRBD1
CDR3 DNA: TGTGCCAGCAAAAGGGCCTATGGCTACACCTTC; CDR3 protein: CASKRAYGYTF; clone size: few; J gene: TRBJ1-2; V gene: TRBV2; D gene: .
CDR3 DNA: TGTGCCTCGGCGCGTTTAGGTTTAGATACGCAGTATTTT; CDR3 protein: CASARLGLDTQYF; clone size: .; J gene: TRBJ2-3; V gene: TRBV6-6; D gene: .
CDR3 DNA: TGTGCCAGCAGCTTAACTACGGGCCCCCCTATCGGCGAGCAGTACTTC; CDR3 protein: CASSLTTGPPIGEQYF; clone size: .; J gene: TRBJ2-7; V gene: TRBV7-2; D gene: .
CDR3 DNA: TGTGCCACCTCCTGGGACAGGGATCGATTGGGCACTGAAGCTTTCTTT; CDR3 protein: CATSWDRDRLGTEAFF; clone size: .; J gene: TRBJ1-1; V gene: TRBV2; D gene: TRBD1
CDR3 DNA: TGCGCCAGCAGCCAAGTTCTGTTCTACGAGCAGTACTTC; CDR3 protein: CASSQVLFYEQYF; clone size: .; J gene: TRBJ2-7; V gene: TRBV4-3; D gene: .
CDR3 DNA: TGTGCCAGCAGCTTAGCGTCCGTGAACACTGAAGCTTTCTTT; CDR3 protein: CASSLASVNTEAFF; clone size: .; J gene: TRBJ1-1; V gene: TRBV7-8; D gene: .
CDR3 DNA: TGCGCCAGCAGCCCCTTGAGGACTAGCGGAGCCTACGAGCAGTACTTC; CDR3 protein: CASSPLRTSGAYEQYF; clone size: .; J gene: TRBJ2-7; V gene: TRBV5-1; D gene: TRBD2
CDR3 DNA: TGTGCCAGCAGTTCCGGGAGCTCCTACAATGAGCAGTTCTTC; CDR3 protein: CASSSGSSYNEQFF; clone size: .; J gene: TRBJ2-1; V gene: TRBV28; D gene: .
CDR3 DNA: TGTGCCAGCAGCCGGACGGCTAACTATGGCTACACCTTC; CDR3 protein: CASSRTANYGYTF; clone size: .; J gene: TRBJ1-2; V gene: TRBV6-5; D gene: .
CDR3 DNA: TGTGCCAGCAGCTTAGTTGGTAGCGCCGATGGCTTATACGAGCAGTACTTC; CDR3 protein: CASSLVGSADGLYEQYF; clone size: .; J gene: TRBJ2-7; V gene: TRBV7-6; D gene: .
CDR3 DNA: TGTGCCAGCAGTTTTGGTGGGTTTGGGGCTTTCTTT; CDR3 protein: CASSFGGFGAFF; clone size: .; J gene: TRBJ1-1; V gene: TRBV28; D gene: .
CDR3 DNA: TGTGCCAGCAGCTTAGGGGCGGGAAAAGCAGATACGCAGTATTTT; CDR3 protein: CASSLGAGKADTQYF; clone size: .; J gene: TRBJ2-3; V gene: TRBV11-3; D gene: .
CDR3 DNA: TGTGCCAGCAATAGGGGAGTGGGCACTGAAGCTTTCTTT; CDR3 protein: CASNRGVGTEAFF; clone size: .; J gene: TRBJ1-1; V gene: TRBV27; D gene: .
CDR3 DNA: TGTGCCAGCAGAGCCAGCGGGGTGGGTGAGCAGTTCTTC; CDR3 protein: CASRASGVGEQFF; clone size: .; J gene: TRBJ2-1; V gene: TRBV27; D gene: TRBD2
CDR3 DNA: TGTGCCAGCAGTCCCCCAGGCCGACTTTACTATGGCTACACCTTC; CDR3 protein: CASSPPGRLYYGYTF; clone size: .; J gene: TRBJ1-2; V gene: TRBV28; D gene: .
CDR3 DNA: TGCGCCAGCAGCTTGGGGAAGGGCACTGAAGCTTTCTTT; CDR3 protein: CASSLGKGTEAFF; clone size: .; J gene: TRBJ1-1; V gene: TRBV5-1; D gene: .